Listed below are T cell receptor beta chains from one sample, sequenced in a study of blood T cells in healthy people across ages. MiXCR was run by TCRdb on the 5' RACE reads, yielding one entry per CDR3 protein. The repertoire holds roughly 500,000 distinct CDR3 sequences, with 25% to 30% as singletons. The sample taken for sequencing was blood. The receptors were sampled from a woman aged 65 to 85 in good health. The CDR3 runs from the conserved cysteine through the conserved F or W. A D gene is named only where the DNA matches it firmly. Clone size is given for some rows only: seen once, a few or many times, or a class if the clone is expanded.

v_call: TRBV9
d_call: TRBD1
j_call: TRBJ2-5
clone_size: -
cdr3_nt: TGTGCCAGCAGCGGCCGAGGGTCAGGGGGGACCCAGTACTTC
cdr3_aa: CASSGRGSGGTQYF

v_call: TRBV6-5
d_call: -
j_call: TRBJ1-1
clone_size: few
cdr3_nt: TGTGCCAACAGTTACGGGAACACTGAAGCTTTCTTT
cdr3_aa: CANSYGNTEAFF

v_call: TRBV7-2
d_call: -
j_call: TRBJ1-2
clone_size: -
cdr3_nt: TGTGCCAGCAACTTAGGGAGTAGCTATGGCTACACCTTC
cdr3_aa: CASNLGSSYGYTF

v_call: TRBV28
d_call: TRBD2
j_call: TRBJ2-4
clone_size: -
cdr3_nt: TGTGCCAGCAGGACATTAGCGGGAGTTAACATTCAGTACTTC
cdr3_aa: CASRTLAGVNIQYF

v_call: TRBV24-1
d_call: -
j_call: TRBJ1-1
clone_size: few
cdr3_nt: TGTGCCACCTCCGGTGGGGGACTCGAAGCTTTCTTT
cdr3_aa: CATSGGGLEAFF

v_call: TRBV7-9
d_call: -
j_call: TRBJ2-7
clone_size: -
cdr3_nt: TGTGCCAGCACCAATCATTACGAGCAGTACTTC
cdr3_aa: CASTNHYEQYF

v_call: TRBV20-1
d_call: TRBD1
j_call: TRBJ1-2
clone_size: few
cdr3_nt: TGCAGTGCTATCCTGACAGGGTTAGGGAACTATGGCTACACCTTC
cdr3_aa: CSAILTGLGNYGYTF

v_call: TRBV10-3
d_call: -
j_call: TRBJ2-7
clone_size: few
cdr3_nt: TGTGCCATCAGTGAGTCGACCGGGATGACCTACGAGCAGTACTTC
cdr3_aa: CAISESTGMTYEQYF

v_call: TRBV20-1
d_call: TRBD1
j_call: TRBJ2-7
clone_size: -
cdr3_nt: TGCAGTGCAATGGACAGGTCGAGCTCCTACGAGCAGTACTTC
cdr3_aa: CSAMDRSSSYEQYF

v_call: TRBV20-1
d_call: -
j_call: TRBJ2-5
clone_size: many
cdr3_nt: TGCACCGGACAGAGGTACCAAGAGACCCAGTACTTC
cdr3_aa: CTGQRYQETQYF

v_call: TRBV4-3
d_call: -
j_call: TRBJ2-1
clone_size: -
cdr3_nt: TGCGCCAGCAGCCAAGACCCGACTCCCACCTCCTACAATGAGCAGTTCTTC
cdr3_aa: CASSQDPTPTSYNEQFF

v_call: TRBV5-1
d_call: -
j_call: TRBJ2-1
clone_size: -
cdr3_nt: TGCGCCAGCAGCTTGGTGGCAGACAATGAGCAGTTCTTC
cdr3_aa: CASSLVADNEQFF

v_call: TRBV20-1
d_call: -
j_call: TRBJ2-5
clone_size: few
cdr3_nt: TGCAGTGCTAGAGAAAGGACACAATACTTTCTAGATGCGACCCAGTACTTC
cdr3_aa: CSARERTQYFLDATQYF

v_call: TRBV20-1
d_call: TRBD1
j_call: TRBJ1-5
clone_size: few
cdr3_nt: TGCAGTGCTAGGAAGACAGGGGGCCCCAATCAGCCCCAGCATTTT
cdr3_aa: CSARKTGGPNQPQHF

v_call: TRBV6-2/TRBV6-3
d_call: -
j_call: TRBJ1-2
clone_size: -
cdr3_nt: TGTGCCAGTTCTTACTCTCCCGCCGGGAGCTATGGCTACACCTTC
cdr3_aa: CASSYSPAGSYGYTF

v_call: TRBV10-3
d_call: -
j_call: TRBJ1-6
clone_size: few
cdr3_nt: TGTGCCATCAGTGAGTCTAAATCGAGGGAACCCCTCCACTTT
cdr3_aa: CAISESKSREPLHF

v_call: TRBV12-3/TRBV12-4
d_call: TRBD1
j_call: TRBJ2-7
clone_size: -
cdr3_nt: TGTGCCAGCAGTTTACCAACGGACAGGGTAAGCCCCACCTACGAGCAGTACTTC
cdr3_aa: CASSLPTDRVSPTYEQYF

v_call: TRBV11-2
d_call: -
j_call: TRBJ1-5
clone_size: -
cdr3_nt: TGTGCCAGCAGCTTAGAATCTGGGTATAGCAATCAGCCCCAGCATTTT
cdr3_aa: CASSLESGYSNQPQHF

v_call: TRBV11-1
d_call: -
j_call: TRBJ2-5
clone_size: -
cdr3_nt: TGTGCCAGCAGCTCATACAAGGACGAGACCCAGTACTTC
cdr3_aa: CASSSYKDETQYF

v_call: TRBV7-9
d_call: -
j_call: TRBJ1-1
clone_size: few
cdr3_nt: TGTGCCAGCATTGGAGGTGAGGGGACCTCAGCTTTCTTT
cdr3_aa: CASIGGEGTSAFF

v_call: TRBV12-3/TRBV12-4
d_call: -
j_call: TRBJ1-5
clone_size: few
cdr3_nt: TGTGCCAGCAGCGGGGGAGGGTTTTTTAGCAATCAGCCCCAGCATTTT
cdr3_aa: CASSGGGFFSNQPQHF

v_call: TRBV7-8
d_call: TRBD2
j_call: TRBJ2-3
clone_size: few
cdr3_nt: TGTGCCAGCAGCCCCTCCGGGGGGTCGAACCTCTTTAGCACAGATACGCAGTATTTT
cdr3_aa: CASSPSGGSNLFSTDTQYF

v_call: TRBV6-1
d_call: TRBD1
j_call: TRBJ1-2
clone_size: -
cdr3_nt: TGTGCCAGCAGTGAATGGGGACAGGTGAACTATGGCTACACCTTC
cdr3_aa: CASSEWGQVNYGYTF